A selection of T cell receptor beta chains follows, all from one sample in a study of T cell responses to AZD1222 COVID-19 vaccine. Clones were read by immunoSEQ multiplex PCR, and TCRdb kept only the in-frame ones, dropping some. The sample records about 170,000 clones, approximately 88% being singletons. The sample consisted of peripheral blood, taken 28 days after the second AZD1222 dose. The receptors here all came from an adult who received the AZD1222 COVID-19 vaccine. Each CDR3 is given with its conserved first and last residue. The order of the fields is V gene, J gene, D gene, clone size, CDR3 protein, CDR3 DNA. D genes are given only for firm matches. The size of a clone is reported for some rows only, either as once, few or many, or as a class for expanded clones.

TRBV2	TRBJ1-3	.	.	CASSERFLTIYF	TGTGCCAGCAGTGAAAGGTTCCTTACCATATATTTT
TRBV5-1	TRBJ1-1	.	.	CASSLRPGTKINTEAFF	TGCGCCAGCAGCTTGAGACCAGGAACGAAAATTAACACTGAAGCTTTCTTT
TRBV18	TRBJ2-1	TRBD1	.	CASSRQGSNEQFF	TGTGCCAGCTCTCGACAGGGCAGCAATGAGCAGTTCTTC
TRBV5-1	TRBJ1-1	.	.	CASSLRHENTEAFF	TGCGCCAGCAGCTTGAGACATGAGAACACTGAAGCTTTCTTT
TRBV30	TRBJ1-5	.	.	CAWSRDWGSPEHF	TGTGCCTGGAGTCGGGATTGGGGCAGTCCAGAGCATTTT
TRBV18	TRBJ1-5	.	.	CASSPLGQRPQHF	TGTGCCAGCTCACCTCTCGGACAGCGGCCCCAGCATTTT
TRBV6-1	TRBJ1-1	.	.	CASSEGGRSNTEAFF	TGTGCCAGCAGTGAAGGAGGACGCTCGAACACTGAAGCTTTCTTT
TRBV27	TRBJ1-2	.	.	CASTTRNRESYGYTF	TGTGCCAGCACCACCAGGAACAGGGAGTCCTATGGCTACACCTTC
TRBV4-3	TRBJ1-1	.	.	CASSQRAGTEAFF	TGCGCCAGCAGCCAAAGGGCTGGCACTGAAGCTTTCTTT
TRBV7-6	TRBJ1-5	.	.	CASSLGQGTNQPQHF	TGTGCCAGCAGCTTAGGGCAGGGGACCAATCAGCCCCAGCATTTT
TRBV5-1	TRBJ1-2	TRBD1	.	CASSLEGQGFSRSYGYTF	TGCGCCAGCAGCTTGGAAGGACAGGGGTTTTCTCGTAGCTATGGCTACACCTTC
TRBV10-3	TRBJ2-7	TRBD1	once	CAISFPRTGSGYEQYF	TGTGCCATCAGTTTCCCCCGGACAGGGTCCGGTTACGAGCAGTACTTC
TRBV6-6	TRBJ1-2	.	.	CASSLQGNYGYTF	TGTGCCAGCAGTCTGCAGGGTAACTATGGCTACACCTTC
TRBV5-1	TRBJ2-3	.	.	CASSLAAGTSTDTQYF	TGCGCCAGCAGCTTGGCCGCAGGGACTAGCACAGATACGCAGTATTTT
TRBV11-2	TRBJ2-7	.	.	CASTLGGGPTYEQYF	TGTGCCAGCACATTAGGAGGGGGGCCGACCTACGAGCAGTACTTC
TRBV18	TRBJ2-3	TRBD2	.	CASSKLPAGGSTDTQYF	TGTGCCAGCTCAAAGCTTCCAGCGGGGGGTAGCACAGATACGCAGTATTTT
TRBV2	TRBJ1-1	TRBD1	few	CASSDKTGGWSEAFF	TGTGCCAGCAGTGACAAGACAGGGGGCTGGTCTGAAGCTTTCTTT
TRBV11-2	TRBJ2-2	TRBD1	.	CASSFYRGTGELFF	TGTGCCAGCAGCTTCTACAGGGGAACCGGGGAGCTGTTTTTT
TRBV11-3	TRBJ2-1	TRBD1	.	CASSLGQGRNEQFF	TGTGCCAGCAGCTTAGGACAGGGACGTAATGAGCAGTTCTTC
TRBV7-9	TRBJ1-1	.	.	CASSPRRQGMTEAFF	TGTGCCAGCAGCCCCCGGCGGCAGGGTATGACTGAAGCTTTCTTT
TRBV2	TRBJ1-6	.	.	CASRADSDRYNSPLHF	TGTGCCAGCAGGGCGGACAGCGATCGCTATAATTCACCCCTCCACTTT
TRBV4-1	TRBJ2-1	.	.	CASSRNPGPSSYNEQFF	TGCGCCAGCAGCCGAAACCCGGGACCAAGCTCCTACAATGAGCAGTTCTTC
TRBV19	TRBJ2-7	.	once	CASSIAQGFYEQYF	TGTGCCAGTAGTATAGCACAAGGATTCTACGAGCAGTACTTC
TRBV11-2	TRBJ1-6	TRBD1	.	CASSLDHGQGTLHF	TGTGCCAGCAGCTTAGATCACGGACAGGGCACCCTCCACTTT
TRBV11-2	TRBJ2-5	.	.	CASSLERQETQYF	TGTGCCAGCAGCTTAGAACGCCAAGAGACCCAGTACTTC
TRBV19	TRBJ1-2	.	.	CASSRAKWVGYTF	TGTGCCAGTAGTAGGGCAAAATGGGTTGGCTACACCTTC
TRBV12-3/TRBV12-4	TRBJ1-2	.	.	CASSFVGAMGYTF	TGTGCCAGCAGTTTCGTGGGGGCGATGGGCTACACCTTC
TRBV29-1	TRBJ1-1	.	.	CSAGGGDTEAFF	TGCAGCGCGGGGGGGGGCGACACTGAAGCTTTCTTT
TRBV21-1	TRBJ2-7	.	once	CASSTSAGGQGGRYEQYF	TGTGCCAGCAGCACCTCCGCCGGCGGACAGGGAGGGCGGTACGAGCAGTACTTC
TRBV19	TRBJ2-1	TRBD2	.	CASSIGLLAGDPYNEQFF	TGTGCCAGTAGTATTGGCCTTCTAGCGGGAGACCCCTACAATGAGCAGTTCTTC
TRBV5-6	TRBJ1-2	.	.	CASSVDSPVTYTF	TGTGCCAGCAGTGTAGACTCACCTGTCACCTACACCTTC
TRBV5-4	TRBJ1-2	TRBD1	few	CASSPDRGYGYTF	TGTGCCAGCAGTCCGGACAGGGGCTATGGCTACACCTTC
TRBV10-1	TRBJ1-1	.	.	CASSDWGTTEAFF	TGCGCCAGCAGTGATTGGGGAACCACTGAAGCTTTCTTT
TRBV5-1	TRBJ1-5	.	.	CASSLIPPGRNSNQPQHF	TGCGCCAGCAGCCTAATTCCGCCGGGACGGAATAGCAATCAGCCCCAGCATTTT
TRBV20-1	TRBJ2-7	.	.	CSVPVIYEQYF	TGCAGTGTCCCGGTGATCTACGAGCAGTACTTC
TRBV9	TRBJ2-7	TRBD1	.	CASSVGQGGHEQYF	TGTGCCAGCAGCGTCGGACAGGGGGGCCACGAGCAGTACTTC
TRBV12-3/TRBV12-4	TRBJ1-1	.	.	CASSFGQLEAFF	TGTGCCAGCAGTTTTGGACAGCTTGAAGCTTTCTTT
TRBV24-1	TRBJ2-3	.	.	CATSDPPPDTQYF	TGTGCCACCAGTGACCCTCCACCGGATACGCAGTATTTT
TRBV7-6	TRBJ1-1	.	.	CASSRPGQKNTEAFF	TGTGCCAGCAGCAGGCCAGGACAGAAGAACACTGAAGCTTTCTTT
TRBV5-4	TRBJ1-5	.	.	CASARGIGPQHF	TGTGCCAGCGCTCGGGGGATTGGGCCCCAGCATTTT
TRBV6-5	TRBJ2-7	TRBD1	.	CASRTGPYEQYF	TGTGCCAGCCGGACAGGGCCCTACGAGCAGTACTTC
TRBV5-1	TRBJ2-7	TRBD1	.	CASSKRQGYEQYF	TGCGCCAGCAGTAAGCGACAGGGGTACGAGCAGTACTTC
TRBV5-4	TRBJ2-3	.	.	CASSLISSRTDTQYF	TGTGCCAGCAGCTTGATCTCCTCCCGCACAGATACGCAGTATTTT
TRBV2	TRBJ1-1	TRBD1	.	CASRKTGDDGAFF	TGTGCCAGCAGGAAGACAGGGGATGATGGAGCTTTCTTT
TRBV7-2	TRBJ2-1	.	.	CASSSDPNPYNEQFF	TGTGCCAGCAGCTCGGACCCGAACCCCTACAATGAGCAGTTCTTC
TRBV15	TRBJ1-6	.	.	CATSRAHQDSPLHF	TGTGCCACCAGCAGAGCCCATCAAGACTCACCCCTCCACTTT
TRBV5-1	TRBJ2-5	.	.	CASSFVVGGSQETQYF	TGCGCCAGCAGCTTTGTCGTCGGGGGTTCCCAAGAGACCCAGTACTTC
TRBV12-3/TRBV12-4	TRBJ2-7	.	.	CASSYRAFYEQYF	TGTGCCAGCAGTTACCGGGCTTTCTACGAGCAGTACTTC
TRBV27	TRBJ1-5	.	.	CASSLGGNHQPQHF	TGTGCCAGCAGTTTAGGGGGAAATCATCAGCCCCAGCATTTT
TRBV3-1/TRBV3-2	TRBJ2-2	.	.	CASSQETGELFF	TGTGCCAGCAGCCAAGAAACCGGGGAGCTGTTTTTT
TRBV5-6	TRBJ1-1	.	.	CASSLGPTNTEAFF	TGTGCCAGCAGCTTGGGACCTACGAACACTGAAGCTTTCTTT
TRBV14	TRBJ2-7	.	.	CASSHSPGHLYEQYF	TGTGCCAGCAGCCACTCACCGGGACATCTGTACGAGCAGTACTTC